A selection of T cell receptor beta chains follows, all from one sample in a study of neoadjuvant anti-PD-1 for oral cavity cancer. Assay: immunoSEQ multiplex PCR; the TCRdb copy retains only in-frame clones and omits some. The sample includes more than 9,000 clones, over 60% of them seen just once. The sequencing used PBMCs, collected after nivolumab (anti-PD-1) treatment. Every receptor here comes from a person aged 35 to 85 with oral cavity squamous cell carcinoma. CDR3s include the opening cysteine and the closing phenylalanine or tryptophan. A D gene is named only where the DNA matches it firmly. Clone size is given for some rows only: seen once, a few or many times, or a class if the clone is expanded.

TGTGCCAGCAGTTTACGGGGGCGGGACACTGAAGCTTTCTTT | CASSLRGRDTEAFF | TRBJ1-1 | TRBV28 | . | .
TGTGCCACCTCGCCCGGCGGGAGCAATGAGCAGTTCTTC | CATSPGGSNEQFF | TRBJ2-1 | TRBV5-4 | few | TRBD2
TGTGCCAGCAGATCCGAGGGGGCTGGAAACACCATATATTTT | CASRSEGAGNTIYF | TRBJ1-3 | TRBV5-6 | once | .
TGCAGCGTTCGGGATACTGGGGCCAACGTCCTGACTTTC | CSVRDTGANVLTF | TRBJ2-6 | TRBV29-1 | . | .
TGTGCCATCGGGACTAGCAGTAGCACAGATACGCAGTATTTT | CAIGTSSSTDTQYF | TRBJ2-3 | TRBV10-3 | . | TRBD2
TGTGCCAGCGGCCTAGGACAGGGTGGCTACACCTTC | CASGLGQGGYTF | TRBJ1-2 | TRBV27 | . | TRBD1
TGCGCCAGCAGGTTAACGACCGCTAACTATGGCTACACCTTC | CASRLTTANYGYTF | TRBJ1-2 | TRBV5-1 | . | .
TGTGCCAGCTCCGTTAGTCCGGGCGGAAGCACTGAAGCTTTCTTT | CASSVSPGGSTEAFF | TRBJ1-1 | TRBV9 | . | .
TGTGCCATCGGAAGTGTAGATACGCAGTATTTT | CAIGSVDTQYF | TRBJ2-3 | TRBV10-3 | once | .
TGTGCCAGCAGGGTCGGAGGGACGGGCGCCTACGAGCAGTACTTC | CASRVGGTGAYEQYF | TRBJ2-7 | TRBV7-8 | . | .
TGTGCCAGCAGTTTAATTGTCGGGGAGCTGTTTTTT | CASSLIVGELFF | TRBJ2-2 | TRBV27 | . | .
TGTGCCAGTACGAAACAGGGAGGGTCCTACGAGCAGTACTTC | CASTKQGGSYEQYF | TRBJ2-7 | TRBV19 | . | .
TGTGCCAGCAGCTTAGGCTCGGGGGCGGGAGCTTGGGCCGGGGAGCTGTTTTTT | CASSLGSGAGAWAGELFF | TRBJ2-2 | TRBV7-8 | . | .
TGTGCCAGTAGTCCTCGGAACACTGAAGCTTTCTTT | CASSPRNTEAFF | TRBJ1-1 | TRBV19 | . | .
TGCGCCAGCAGCCAAACAAAAGAAGAGACCCAGTACTTC | CASSQTKEETQYF | TRBJ2-5 | TRBV4-1 | . | .
TGTGCCTATAATCCAGTAACCACAGATACGCAGTATTTT | CAYNPVTTDTQYF | TRBJ2-3 | TRBV30 | . | .
TGCGCCAGCAGCTCCGACAGGGACCCCCTTCGGTATGGCTACACCTTC | CASSSDRDPLRYGYTF | TRBJ1-2 | TRBV4-1 | . | TRBD1
TGTGCCAGCTCACCAGAGAGGCCAGGGCTGGATGAGAACTATGGCTACACCTTC | CASSPERPGLDENYGYTF | TRBJ1-2 | TRBV18 | . | .
TGCGCCAGCAGCTATTTACAGGTGGGTCCCATGAATGAGCAGTTCTTC | CASSYLQVGPMNEQFF | TRBJ2-1 | TRBV5-1 | . | .
TGTGCCAGCAGCCGGGGACAGGGGACTGAAGCTTTCTTT | CASSRGQGTEAFF | TRBJ1-1 | TRBV7-8 | . | TRBD1
TGTGCCAGTAGTATAGTCGGCGGACTAGCGAGCGGCACAGATACGCAGTATTTT | CASSIVGGLASGTDTQYF | TRBJ2-3 | TRBV19 | . | TRBD2
TGTGCCAGCAGCCAAGAATGGCTAGCGGGAGGTTTTACCGGGGAGCTGTTTTTT | CASSQEWLAGGFTGELFF | TRBJ2-2 | TRBV14 | . | TRBD2